This TCR beta chain originates from a study of blood T cell repertoires in COVID-19. Across the whole study: Samples of COVID-19 (acute and convalescent) were obtained from the United States, Italy and Spain. T cells, B-cell-depleted T cells, or PBMCs provided the cDNA or gDNA that served as material.

Followed over time, Seattle patients had been enrolled while infection was active. Original analysis: Estimation of nucleated cell counts relied on the amplification of reference gene primers. This table comes from immunoSEQ multiplex PCR, and its TCRdb copy is limited to in-frame clones, with some not included. That table furnishes V, J and clone size, whereas the DNA furnished D and trimming. This table holds tens of thousands of clones, roughly 70% found once. CDR1 and CDR2 (germline): SGHTA, FQGNSA. CDR3 length equals 17 residues. V lost 4 bases, J lost 7 bases, and 13 bases stayed unmatched. The sequenced sample was peripheral blood. V gene TRBV7-2 combines with J gene TRBJ1-6; 7 positions agree with TRBD1. This sequence was found in a man aged 65 to 79 with COVID-19, enrolled during active disease. The CDR3 here is CASSSLPRDSSNSPLHF. The CDR3 DNA reads as TGTGCCAGCAGCTCCCTACCACGGGACAGCTCCAATTCACCCCTCCACTTT.